What follows are 28 T cell receptor beta chains derived from one specimen sequenced in a study of beta chain features in type 1 diabetes. Reverse transcription of all isolated RNA meant that expressed TCRB transcripts were sequenced. The data were produced by immunoSEQ multiplex PCR, yet TCRdb's version contains in-frame clones alone and is incomplete. The sample holds 240,000 or so clones; approximately 70% are singletons and the top ten take about 0.05%. Sequencing was carried out using naive CD4+ T cells from blood. The origin of the receptors is a man younger than 40 in good health.

The J gene is TRBJ2-1, the V gene TRBV9; D is uncertain. This CDR3 region has 15 residues. V was shortened by 3 bases and J by 0 bases, with 10 bases between the two germline ends. Per germline, CDR1 SGDLS and CDR2 YYNGEE. The CDR3 DNA follows: TGTGCCAGCAGCGACGGAGTCCGCTCCTACAATGAGCAGTTCTTC. Residues: CASSDGVRSYNEQFF.

The V gene is TRBV10-3, the J gene TRBJ2-5; no definite D call. Deletions cut 0 bases from V and 2 bases from J, with 4 bases between. The CDR3 has 13 residues. Germline CDR1 is ENHRY and CDR2 is SYGVKD. This CDR3 is CAISESAQETQYF. The DNA for the CDR3 is TGTGCCATCAGTGAGTCAGCACAAGAGACCCAGTACTTC.

V and J are TRBV14 and TRBJ2-1, with 9 bases that match TRBD2. The germline V gene has CDR1 SGHDN and CDR2 FVKESK. V shed 6 bases and J 4 bases; nucleotides not matched to a gene: 10. The CDR3 length is 16 residues. The CDR3 spells CASSFHTTSGYNEQFF. DNA for the CDR3: TGTGCCAGCAGTTTTCACACGACTAGCGGATACAATGAGCAGTTCTTC.

This chain connects TRBV30 to TRBJ2-3, with a possible D match to TRBD2 (5 bases). This CDR3 has 16 amino acids. Germline V CDR1 and CDR2: GTSNPN, SVGIG (reference sequence). The CDR3 DNA follows: TGTGCTTACCGATTGGGTCTAGCAGTCATGACAGATACGCAGTATTTT. Its translation is CAYRLGLAVMTDTQYF. Complete variable domain (other parts from reference TRBV30 and TRBJ2-3): SQTIHQWPATLVQPVGSPLSLECTVEGTSNPNLYWYRQAAGRGLQLLFYSVGIGQISSEVPQNLSASRPQDRQFILSSKKLLLSDSGFYLCAYRLGLAVMTDTQYFGPGTRLTVL.

This clone was seen a handful of times. The J gene is TRBJ2-1, the V gene TRBV18, with D possibly being TRBD2 (6 bases). The V gene's germline CDR1 is KGHSH and CDR2 LQKENI. Trimming took off 10 bases at V and 8 bases at J, with 21 bases between the two ends. CDR3 size: 14 residues. As DNA, the CDR3 is TGTGCCACCCTTTCAGGAGGGGCTCAAGATGAGCAGTTCTTC. Translating it yields CATLSGGAQDEQFF.

The chain couples TRBV2 to TRBJ2-2, with a tentative D call TRBD1 (6 bases). Germline CDR1 reads SNHLY; CDR2 reads FYNNEI. The CDR3 runs to 13 residues. V was shortened by 1 base and J by 8 bases, with 8 bases between the two germline ends. The CDR3 DNA is TGTGCCAGCAGTGAAGTGGGGACAGGGGAGCTGTTTTTT. Protein: CASSEVGTGELFF.

CDR3 nucleotides: TGTGCCAGTAGTACGGCAGGTAGGAACACTGAAGCTTTCTTT. It is translated as CASSTAGRNTEAFF. The V gene is TRBV19, the J gene TRBJ1-1; D remains unclear. V was pared by 4 bases and J by 1 base, with 10 bases between. The CDR3 is 14 residues long. Germline V gene sequence: CDR1 LNHDA, CDR2 SQIVND (reference sequence).

The chain has TRBV14 and TRBJ2-7, with D uncertain. This CDR3 contains 15 residues. Between the trimmed V and J ends, which lost 3 bases and 0 bases, there was a span of 12 bases. Per germline, CDR1 SGHDN and CDR2 FVKESK. The CDR3 is CASSHMTPYSYEQYF. The CDR3 region has the DNA TGTGCCAGCAGCCATATGACACCTTACTCCTACGAGCAGTACTTC.

This chain uses TRBV29-1 with TRBJ1-4, with 8 positions matching TRBD1. Germline V CDR1 and CDR2: SQVTM, ANQGSEA. V lost 6 bases, J lost 6 bases, and 9 bases stayed unmatched. This CDR3 contains 14 residues. The CDR3 protein is CSVLDRGGDEKLFF. In DNA form, the CDR3 reads TGCAGCGTGCTCGACAGGGGTGGGGATGAAAAACTGTTTTTT.

In this sample, this clone turned up a few times. The CDR3 region has the DNA TGCAGTGCTAGATACTACAATGAGCAGTTCTTC. Amino acid sequence: CSARYYNEQFF. V and J are TRBV20-1 and TRBJ2-1; no firm D call. The CDR3 sequence is 11 residues long. Trimming took 2 bases from V and 3 from J, leaving 2 bases between them. Germline CDR1 reads DFQATT; CDR2 reads SNEGSKA (reference sequence).

The rearrangement links TRBV30 to TRBJ2-5; D remains unclear. The ends were cut back, 4 bases at V and 1 base at J, with 10 bases in the middle. This CDR3 has 13 amino acids. The V gene's germline CDR1 is GTSNPN and CDR2 SVGIG (reference sequence). The CDR3 region is CAWTQSVQETQYF. DNA for the CDR3: TGTGCCTGGACACAGAGCGTCCAAGAGACCCAGTACTTC. Based on the CDR3 plus reference TRBV30 and TRBJ2-5, the full variable domain is SQTIHQWPATLVQPVGSPLSLECTVEGTSNPNLYWYRQAAGRGLQLLFYSVGIGQISSEVPQNLSASRPQDRQFILSSKKLLLSDSGFYLCAWTQSVQETQYFGPGTRLLVL.

This rearrangement joins TRBV15 to TRBJ2-1; D unresolved. Looked up from germline, CDR1 is LNHNV and CDR2 is YYDKDF (reference sequence). Deletions cut 1 base from V and 0 bases from J, with 10 bases between. The CDR3 covers 16 residues. CDR3 sequence: CATSRVGTSSYNEQFF. CDR3 nucleotide sequence: TGTGCCACCAGCAGAGTTGGAACAAGCTCCTACAATGAGCAGTTCTTC.

The count of this clone is one. The chain links TRBV30 to TRBJ1-3; possible D gene TRBD1, 5 bases. Trimming cost V 2 bases and J 4 bases, with 9 bases left between them. CDR1 and CDR2 from the germline V gene are GTSNPN and SVGIG (reference sequence). The CDR3 contains 13 residues. The CDR3 DNA reads as TGTGCCTGGAGTCCCCGGGGGGGAAACACCATATATTTT. Amino acids: CAWSPRGGNTIYF.

This clone appeared a few times. This chain uses TRBV25-1 with TRBJ2-3; D unresolved. Germline V CDR1 and CDR2: MGHDK, SYGVNS. The CDR3 consists of 14 residues. V was clipped by 4 bases and J by 1 base, with 9 bases between them. CDR3 loop: CASSAGGGTDTQYF. The CDR3 DNA reads TGTGCCAGCAGTGCTGGCGGAGGCACAGATACGCAGTATTTT. Looking up the rest from reference TRBV25-1 and TRBJ2-3 gives the full variable domain: EADIYQTPRYLVIGTGKKITLECSQTMGHDKMYWYQQDPGMELHLIHYSYGVNSTEKGDLSSESTVSRIRTEHFPLTLESARPSHTSQYLCASSAGGGTDTQYFGPGTRLTVL.

The V call is TRBV5-1, the J call TRBJ2-5; D unclear. Between the trimmed V and J ends, which lost 0 bases and 2 bases, there was a span of 8 bases. Germline CDR1 and CDR2: SGHRS and YFSETQ. The CDR3 is 14 amino acids. This chain's CDR3 is CASSLASNQETQYF. CDR3 DNA: TGCGCCAGCAGCTTGGCGAGTAATCAAGAGACCCAGTACTTC.

V usage is TRBV14 and J usage is TRBJ2-7; D uncertain. This CDR3 contains 11 residues. Trimming stripped 4 bases from V and 6 bases from J, with 7 bases between. Germline V gives CDR1 SGHDN, CDR2 FVKESK. CDR3 bases: TGTGCCAGCAGCCGAGAGGCCGAGCAGTACTTC. It yields the protein CASSREAEQYF. Complete variable domain (other parts from reference TRBV14 and TRBJ2-7): EAGVTQFPSHSVIEKGQTVTLRCDPISGHDNLYWYRRVMGKEIKFLLHFVKESKQDESGMPNNRFLAERTGGTYSTLKVQPAELEDSGVYFCASSREAEQYFGPGTRLTVT.

The chain has TRBV29-1 and TRBJ1-1; D uncertain. Germline V gene lookup returns CDR1 SQVTM and CDR2 ANQGSEA. This CDR3 is built from 11 residues. Trimming removed 4 bases from V and 2 bases from J, with 5 bases in between. DNA for the CDR3: TGCAGCGTTGTTCACAACACTGAAGCTTTCTTT. It specifies CSVVHNTEAFF.

This sequence joins TRBV7-9 and TRBJ2-5, with D perhaps TRBD1 or TRBD2 (5 bases each). This CDR3 region has 14 residues. From germline, CDR1 is SEHNR and CDR2 FQNEAQ (reference sequence). Between the trimmed V and J ends, which lost 5 bases and 2 bases, there was a span of 12 bases. The CDR3 nucleotides read TGTGCCAGCAGCCTTAAGGGACCGCAAGAGACCCAGTACTTC. The encoded protein is CASSLKGPQETQYF.

Details on this clone: This CDR3 is also generated by other DNA sequences in the sample. V usage is TRBV29-1 and J usage is TRBJ1-1; D might be TRBD1 (5 bases). V gave up 3 bases and J gave up 1 base, with 6 bases separating them. The CDR3 has 12 residues. Germline V gives CDR1 SQVTM, CDR2 ANQGSEA. DNA for the CDR3: TGCAGCGTTGATAGGGGGAACACTGAAGCTTTCTTT. Its protein product is CSVDRGNTEAFF.

V gene TRBV7-2 combines with J gene TRBJ1-2; maybe TRBD1 (5 bases). The CDR3 is made up of 13 amino acids. Germline V lookup: CDR1 SGHTA, CDR2 FQGNSA. Trimming took 5 bases from V and 5 from J, leaving 12 bases between them. Written as DNA, the CDR3 is TGTGCCAGCAGCCCCTTGGGGCGTTATGGCTACACCTTC. Amino acids: CASSPLGRYGYTF. Full variable domain (remainder filled in from reference TRBV7-2 and TRBJ1-2): GAGVSQSPSNKVTEKGKDVELRCDPISGHTALYWYRQSLGQGLEFLIYFQGNSAPDKSGLPSDRFSAERTGGSVSTLTIQRTQQEDSAVYLCASSPLGRYGYTFGSGTRLTVV.

The rearrangement joins TRBV29-1 to TRBJ1-2, with D unresolved. The CDR3 totals 14 residues. The V end was cut by 2 bases, the J end by 0 bases, with 10 bases between. From germline, CDR1 is SQVTM and CDR2 ANQGSEA. CDR3 residues: CSVERAYANYGYTF. In DNA form, the CDR3 reads TGCAGCGTTGAACGGGCCTACGCTAACTATGGCTACACCTTC.

This chain connects TRBV5-4 to TRBJ2-6; no clear D gene. CDR3 size: 14 residues. Germline CDR1 and CDR2: SGHNT and YYREEE (reference sequence). Trimming cost V 2 bases and J 0 bases, with 3 bases left between them. CDR3 region: CASSLGSGANVLTF. For the CDR3, the DNA is TGTGCCAGCAGCTTAGGCTCTGGGGCCAACGTCCTGACTTTC. Based on the CDR3 plus reference TRBV5-4 and TRBJ2-6, the full variable domain is ETGVTQSPTHLIKTRGQQVTLRCSSQSGHNTVSWYQQALGQGPQFIFQYYREEENGRGNFPPRFSGLQFPNYSSELNVNALELDDSALYLCASSLGSGANVLTFGAGSRLTVL.

Regarding this clone: Other nucleotide sequences in the sample specify the same CDR3. The chain couples TRBV7-9 to TRBJ2-3; D gene unclear. This CDR3 region has 11 residues. The V end was cut by 4 bases, the J end by 3 bases, with 2 bases between. In germline, CDR1 is SEHNR, CDR2 FQNEAQ (reference sequence). The CDR3 DNA sequence: TGTGCCAGCAGCTCTACAGATACGCAGTATTTT. This codes for CASSSTDTQYF.

This chain's CDR3 is CSVSTTYEQYF. CDR3 sequence (DNA): TGCAGCGTTTCAACCACCTACGAGCAGTACTTC. This chain connects TRBV29-1 to TRBJ2-7; D not certain. Germline V CDR1 and CDR2: SQVTM, ANQGSEA. The CDR3 has 11 amino acids. Trimming took off 5 bases at V and 2 bases at J, with 7 bases between the two ends.

The chain couples TRBV6-6 to TRBJ2-7; D remains unclear. V lost 3 bases, J lost 7 bases, and 19 bases lay in between. This CDR3 contains 15 residues. In germline, CDR1 is MNHNY, CDR2 SVGAGI (reference sequence). The CDR3 DNA follows: TGTGCCAGCAGTTATGAGGCGGTGGTACAGTTGGAGCAGTACTTC. It is translated as CASSYEAVVQLEQYF.

V and J are TRBV30 and TRBJ2-3; 10 positions match TRBD2. From germline, CDR1 is GTSNPN and CDR2 SVGIG (reference sequence). The CDR3 extends over 15 amino acids. The trim removed 1 base at V and 5 bases at J, leaving 6 bases unmatched. This CDR3 is CAWSEVAGGVDTQYF. CDR3 in DNA: TGTGCCTGGAGTGAAGTAGCGGGAGGAGTAGATACGCAGTATTTT.

CDR3 bases: TGTGCCTACGGGGACAGGGAGTTTAGTGGCTACACCTTC. This sequence encodes CAYGDREFSGYTF. The chain couples TRBV30 to TRBJ1-2, with 9 positions matching TRBD1. The germline gives CDR1 GTSNPN, CDR2 SVGIG (reference sequence). V dropped 7 bases and J dropped 7; count of bases not matched to a gene: 10. The length of the CDR3 is 13 residues.

This chain uses TRBV7-6 with TRBJ1-5; maybe TRBD1 (6 bases). Deletions cut 6 bases from V and 4 bases from J, with 16 bases between. Germline values: CDR1 SGHVS, CDR2 FNYEAQ. The CDR3 runs 15 residues. The CDR3 sequence: CASSPIQGINQPQHF. The DNA of the CDR3 is TGTGCCAGCAGTCCTATACAGGGAATTAATCAGCCCCAGCATTTT. The full variable domain, with the rest looked up from reference TRBV7-6 and TRBJ1-5, is GAGVSQSPRYKVTKRGQDVALRCDPISGHVSLYWYRQALGQGPEFLTYFNYEAQQDKSGLPNDRFSAERPEGSISTLTIQRTEQRDSAMYRCASSPIQGINQPQHFGDGTRLSIL.